The text below deals with one T cell receptor beta chain. No antigen is known for it. CDR1 and CDR2 (germline): LGHNA, YNFKEQ. Trimming cost V 1 base and J 8 bases; bases outside gene matches: 7. The CDR3 has 14 amino acids. The sample comes from a study of T cell responses to AZD1222 COVID-19 vaccine. Findings and caveats of the study: Across the whole spike, CD4 TCRs peaked at regions 160-218 and 743-854. Once two AZD1222 doses were given, Spike-specific TCR breadth and depth went up. Nearly half of spike-specific TCRs reportedly go after variant regions that carry no mutations. It was only after the peak T cell response that any repertoires were sampled.

Some clones are missing from TCRdb's copy, which holds only in-frame ones; the method was immunoSEQ multiplex PCR. The repertoire consists of 110,000 or so clones, with about 89% occurring once and the leading ten covering 7.1%. The receptor's source is an adult who received the AZD1222 COVID-19 vaccine. The sequences come from peripheral blood, collected 28 days after the second AZD1222 dose. The V gene is TRBV4-2, the J gene TRBJ1-2, with 7 positions matching TRBD1. The CDR3 reads CASSQVQGGRGYTF. DNA of the CDR3: TGTGCCAGCAGCCAAGTTCAGGGGGGACGGGGCTACACCTTC.